This is a list of T cell receptor beta chains from one sample in a study of shared clonotypes between healthy human individuals. The protocol was immunoSEQ multiplex PCR, while the TCRdb copy is restricted to in-frame clones and leaves out a portion. The sample holds about 960,000 clones, over 60% seen once. The specimen was memory CD4+ T cells sorted from blood. All receptors derive from a young man in good health. Each CDR3 is given with its conserved first and last residue. The D gene is left open where the match is weak. Size is stated for part of the rows, as once, few or many counts, or as a class when the clone is expanded.

j_call d_call clone_size v_call cdr3_nt cdr3_aa
TRBJ2-5 . . TRBV29-1 TGCAGCGTTGAAGGTCGGGGGGCTTGGGAGACCCAGTACTTC CSVEGRGAWETQYF
TRBJ1-2 . . TRBV5-4 TGTGCCAGCAGCTCACCCAACCGGGCGGGTAACTATGGCTACACCTTC CASSSPNRAGNYGYTF
TRBJ2-7 . . TRBV7-9 TGTGCCAGCAGCTTGCTTGCCTCAAAGTGGGGCGAGCAGTACTTC CASSLLASKWGEQYF
TRBJ2-3 . . TRBV5-1 TGCGCCAGCAGCTTGGGAGGCCTAGATACGCAGTATTTT CASSLGGLDTQYF
TRBJ1-1 TRBD1 few TRBV29-1 TGCAGCGTTGAAGGACAGGGGGGCACTGAAGCTTTCTTT CSVEGQGGTEAFF
TRBJ2-3 TRBD1 . TRBV19 TGTGCCACCGGACAGGGGGACACAGATACGCAGTATTTT CATGQGDTDTQYF
TRBJ1-2 . . TRBV4-1 TGCGCCAGCAGCCAAGAAGACCGTCGGGCGAATCCCCACACCTTC CASSQEDRRANPHTF
TRBJ2-7 TRBD1 . TRBV28 TGTGCCAGCAGTTTACGGACAGGGGGTGGATACGAGCAGTACTTC CASSLRTGGGYEQYF
TRBJ1-1 . . TRBV30 TGTGCCTGGAGTGTAGGAGTCGGGAAAAACGGGGGTTTCTTT CAWSVGVGKNGGFF
TRBJ2-3 TRBD2 . TRBV11-2 TGTGCCAGCAGCGGGACTAGCGGGAGGGATACGCAGTATTTT CASSGTSGRDTQYF
TRBJ1-2 TRBD1 . TRBV6-5 TGTGCCAGCACCCACAGGGGCAGGGGCGCCTATGGCTACACCTTC CASTHRGRGAYGYTF
TRBJ2-7 . . TRBV5-6 TGTGCCAGCACCTTTCGGGACTACGAAGGGGGGTACTTC CASTFRDYEGGYF
TRBJ2-3 . . TRBV2 TGTGCCAGCAGCGCCGGTCCGCGGGATGGAGATACGCAGTATTTT CASSAGPRDGDTQYF
TRBJ2-4 . once TRBV5-1 TGCGCCAGCAGCCCCCGAGGGCCAGAAAACATTCAGTACTTC CASSPRGPENIQYF
TRBJ1-2 . few TRBV5-4 TGTGCCAGCAGCCATCGGGACCGACCAGCTGACACCTTC CASSHRDRPADTF
TRBJ2-5 . few TRBV30 TGTGCCTGGAGAACGGAGGGTGGTGAGACCCAGTACTTC CAWRTEGGETQYF
TRBJ2-7 . . TRBV19 TGTGCCAGTAGTCCCGGGCAGGCTGAGGACGAGCAGTACTTC CASSPGQAEDEQYF
TRBJ2-7 TRBD2 . TRBV14 TGTGCCAGCAGCCATCGCGCGGGAGGGCCCGACGAGCAGTACTTC CASSHRAGGPDEQYF
TRBJ1-5 . . TRBV27 TGTGCCAGCAGTTTATCCCAAAATCAGCCCCAGCATTTT CASSLSQNQPQHF
TRBJ2-3 TRBD2 . TRBV4-3 TGCGCCAGCAGACTCTCGACTAGCGGGGTTGATACGCAGTATTTT CASRLSTSGVDTQYF
TRBJ2-7 TRBD1 . TRBV5-4 TGTGCCAGCAGCTTGTCAGGACAGGGGCAGACCTACGAGCAGTACTTC CASSLSGQGQTYEQYF
TRBJ1-5 . . TRBV7-2 TGTGCCAGCAGCTTAGACCAGCCTAATCAGCCCCAGCATTTT CASSLDQPNQPQHF